Presented here are 24 T cell receptor beta chains from one specimen sequenced in a study of cytomegalovirus exposure and HLA in healthy donors. In the PCR, 60 Vbeta and 13 Jbeta primers were used. Measured with immunoSEQ multiplex PCR; TCRdb has only the in-frame clones, and not every one. The sample carries 140,000 to 150,000 clones, 61% recorded once. Sequenced input: PBMCs. Every receptor here comes from a male donor in good health and CMV-seronegative.

The V call is TRBV6-5, the J call TRBJ2-2; 9 bases are shared with TRBD2. CDR1 and CDR2 (germline): MNHEY, SVGAGI. V was clipped by 2 bases and J by 4 bases; unmatched bases: 5. This CDR3 has 16 amino acids. CDR3 nucleotides: TGTGCCAGCAGTTACCTGCGCGGGGGGGGCACCGGGGAGCTGTTTTTT. Protein sequence: CASSYLRGGGTGELFF.

This chain uses TRBV28 with TRBJ1-6, with D unclear. The CDR3 loop spans 14 amino acids. V shed 9 bases and J shed 0 bases, with 9 bases lying between them. CDR1 MDHEN and CDR2 SYDVKM come from the germline V gene. CDR3 sequence (DNA): TGTGCCAGTCGTCGGGGCTCCTATAATTCACCCCTCCACTTT. Translating gives CASRRGSYNSPLHF. The full variable domain, in which reference TRBV28 and TRBJ1-6 provide the parts outside the CDR3, is DVKVTQSSRYLVKRTGEKVFLECVQDMDHENMFWYRQDPGLGLRLIYFSYDVKMKEKGDIPEGYSVSREKKERFSLILESASTNQTSMYLCASRRGSYNSPLHFGNGTRLTVT.

The V gene is TRBV7-9, the J gene TRBJ2-1, with TRBD2 as a possible D gene (6 bases). V was cut by 0 bases and J by 9 bases, with 15 bases left in between. From germline, CDR1 is SEHNR and CDR2 FQNEAQ (reference sequence). The CDR3 is made up of 15 amino acids. Here the CDR3 DNA reads TGTGCCAGCAGCTTAGCGATGGGACTTTATGGTGAGCAGTTCTTC. Translation gives CASSLAMGLYGEQFF.

This clone has only a few counts. The chain recombines TRBV6-1 with TRBJ1-1, with a possible D match to TRBD1 (6 bases). Germline V gives CDR1 MNHNS, CDR2 SASEGT. The CDR3 covers 12 residues. V shed 5 bases and J shed 3 bases, with 7 bases lying between them. The CDR3 nucleotides read TGTGCCAGCAGTCACAGGGACACTGAAGCTTTCTTT. As protein: CASSHRDTEAFF.

Remarks on this clone: At the DNA level, this CDR3 is encoded by other sequences in the same sample as well. J is TRBJ1-2 and V is TRBV27, with 7 bases lining up with TRBD1. The CDR3 runs to 13 residues. Germline V gene lookup returns CDR1 MNHEY and CDR2 SMNVEV (reference sequence). After removal of 2 bases from V and 3 bases from J, the junction contained 0 bases not matched to a gene. The DNA for the CDR3 is TGTGCCAGCAGTTTACAGGGGGACTATGGCTACACCTTC. Translated: CASSLQGDYGYTF.

The chain recombines TRBV6-5 with TRBJ2-3, with D possibly TRBD1 on 6 matching bases. The CDR3 has 11 residues. Deletions cut 6 bases from V and 11 bases from J, with 12 bases between. In germline, CDR1 is MNHEY, CDR2 SVGAGI. The CDR3 DNA follows: TGTGCCAGCAGATCACAGGGTTGGCAGTATTTT. It translates to CASRSQGWQYF.

The chain has TRBV6-1 and TRBJ1-1; D may be TRBD1 (5 bases). Germline assignment: CDR1 MNHNS and CDR2 SASEGT. Deletions cut 1 base from V and 1 base from J, with 13 bases between. CDR3 length: 16 amino acids. CDR3 region: CASSEDRTGANTEAFF. CDR3 bases: TGTGCCAGCAGTGAAGACAGGACGGGAGCGAACACTGAAGCTTTCTTT.

This chain connects TRBV7-3 to TRBJ2-3, with D possibly matching TRBD1 (5 bases). V dropped 5 bases and J dropped 3 bases, with 24 bases sitting between them. The CDR3 contains 18 residues. Germline V gives CDR1 SGHTA, CDR2 FQGTGA. In nucleotides, the CDR3 is TGTGCCAGCAGCCCATCGCAAAGGAACAGGACAAGGACAGATACGCAGTATTTT. Amino acids: CASSPSQRNRTRTDTQYF.

This clone was picked up one time. V and J are TRBV29-1 and TRBJ2-3; the D is unclear. Deletions cut 3 bases from V and 2 bases from J, with 12 bases between. The CDR3 is made up of 14 amino acids. Looked up from germline, CDR1 is SQVTM and CDR2 is ANQGSEA. CDR3 loop: CSVDLADNTDTQYF. In nucleotides, the CDR3 is TGCAGCGTTGATCTGGCGGATAACACAGATACGCAGTATTTT.

This clone appeared a single time. The J gene is TRBJ1-5, the V gene TRBV15, with D tentatively TRBD1 (6 bases). This CDR3 has 16 amino acids. V was clipped by 0 bases and J by 3 bases, with 12 bases between them. Germline V gene data show CDR1 as LNHNV and CDR2 as YYDKDF (reference sequence). CDR3 loop: CATSRDTGRFNQPQHF. The CDR3 coding sequence is TGTGCCACCAGCAGAGATACAGGGCGCTTCAATCAGCCCCAGCATTTT.

This clone was detected a few times. J is TRBJ1-5 and V is TRBV5-6; 7 nucleotides match TRBD1. V lost 5 bases and J lost 4; bases outside the gene matches: 3. This CDR3 is built from 13 residues. CDR1 and CDR2 (germline): SGHDT, YYEEEE. This CDR3 is CASSRQGNQPQHF. DNA of the CDR3: TGTGCCAGCAGTCGACAGGGAAATCAGCCCCAGCATTTT.

Only a few counts were recorded for this clone. This chain links TRBV6-1 with TRBJ2-5, with D possibly TRBD2 on 5 matching bases. This CDR3 spans 17 amino acids. The V gene's germline CDR1 is MNHNS and CDR2 SASEGT. The V gene lost 1 base and the J gene lost 2 bases, with 17 bases spanning the gap. The DNA of the CDR3 is TGTGCCAGCAGTGAAGGGGTAGTGGCGGGTGGGCAAGAGACCCAGTACTTC. Translating it yields CASSEGVVAGGQETQYF.

This sequence joins TRBV9 and TRBJ1-1, with D unclear. Trimming removed 2 bases at V and 3 bases at J, with 8 bases between. CDR3 length: 13 residues. Germline V gene lookup returns CDR1 SGDLS and CDR2 YYNGEE. The CDR3 protein is CASSVGQDTEAFF. The CDR3 nucleotides read TGTGCCAGCAGCGTCGGCCAGGACACTGAAGCTTTCTTT.

This sequence joins TRBV7-9 and TRBJ2-1; D gene unclear. Germline V lookup: CDR1 SEHNR, CDR2 FQNEAQ (reference sequence). Trimming removed 5 bases from V and 14 bases from J, with 13 bases in between. The CDR3 sequence is 11 residues long. The CDR3 DNA follows: TGTGCCAGCAGCCCTGACTGGATCGAGTTCTTC. This encodes CASSPDWIEFF.

V usage is TRBV4-3 and J usage is TRBJ2-1, with a possible D match to TRBD1 (5 bases). The CDR3 loop spans 14 amino acids. CDR1 and CDR2 from the germline V gene are LGHNA and YSLEER. With 1 base removed from V and 4 bases from J, the gap between germline ends came to 8 bases. CDR3 sequence reads: CASSQVDRYNEQFF. The CDR3 bases are TGCGCCAGCAGCCAAGTCGACAGATACAATGAGCAGTTCTTC.

V and J are TRBV7-2 and TRBJ2-3; 7 nucleotides align to TRBD2. Trimming cost V 1 base and J 2 bases; bases outside gene matches: 3. CDR1 is SGHTA, CDR2 FQGNSA, per germline. The CDR3 contains 15 residues. As DNA, the CDR3 is TGTGCCAGCAGCTTAGGAGGGAGGGACACAGATACGCAGTATTTT. Amino acids: CASSLGGRDTDTQYF.

In its sample, this clone was seen a few times. The V call is TRBV4-3, the J call TRBJ1-4; 11 bases match TRBD1. Germline V lookup: CDR1 LGHNA, CDR2 YSLEER. The junction had 8 bases not matched to a gene; V was cut back by 2 bases and J by 0 bases. The CDR3 covers 19 residues. CDR3 sequence reads: CASSQKSGQGGSTNEKLFF. As DNA, the CDR3 is TGCGCCAGCAGCCAAAAATCGGGACAGGGGGGATCAACTAATGAAAAACTGTTTTTT.

This clone was observed a handful of times. V usage is TRBV29-1 and J usage is TRBJ2-3, with 9 nucleotides matching TRBD2. Trimming removed 3 bases from V and 6 bases from J; junction bases left unmatched: 10. Germline lookup yields CDR1 SQVTM and CDR2 ANQGSEA. This CDR3 has 15 amino acids. CDR3 coding DNA: TGCAGCGTTGACCCCAGGCTAGCGGGGTATGATACGCAGTATTTT. Encoded protein: CSVDPRLAGYDTQYF.

This clone was counted only a few times. V gene TRBV10-2 combines with J gene TRBJ2-2; D possibly corresponds to TRBD2 (6 bases). Germline V lookup: CDR1 WSHSY, CDR2 SAAADI. The V end lost 8 bases, the J end lost 1 base, and 8 bases lay between the germline ends. This CDR3 comprises 13 residues. CDR3 nucleotides: TGCGCCAGCGGCGGGGAGAACACCGGGGAGCTGTTTTTT. Its translation is CASGGENTGELFF.

The gene calls are TRBV6-1 and TRBJ2-7; D is uncertain. Germline CDR1 and CDR2: MNHNS and SASEGT. V lost 5 bases and J 5 bases, leaving 7 bases between the germline ends. The CDR3 has 11 residues. The chain's CDR3 is CASSKSDEQYF. The CDR3 DNA is TGTGCCAGCAGTAAGTCGGACGAGCAGTACTTC.

This clone was found a few times. The J gene is TRBJ1-3, the V gene TRBV18; D might be TRBD1 (5 bases). Germline-derived CDR1 and CDR2 are KGHSH and LQKENI. Trimming removed 3 bases at V and 2 bases at J, with 23 bases between. The CDR3 has 19 amino acids. The CDR3, as DNA: TGTGCCAGCTCACCCGTGGGGCTAGCGAAAGGGGAAGCTGGAAACACCATATATTTT. Its protein product is CASSPVGLAKGEAGNTIYF.

V gene TRBV28 combines with J gene TRBJ1-5; D is undetermined. V lost 3 bases and J 3 bases, leaving 6 bases between the germline ends. The CDR3 length is 13 residues. Germline lookup yields CDR1 MDHEN and CDR2 SYDVKM. CDR3 loop: CASSFADNQPQHF. For the CDR3, the DNA is TGTGCCAGCAGTTTCGCAGACAATCAGCCCCAGCATTTT.

The chain has TRBV28 and TRBJ1-2, with 10 bases matching TRBD1. V shed 6 bases, J shed 3 bases, and the junction held 13 bases outside the gene matches. CDR1 MDHEN and CDR2 SYDVKM come from the germline V gene. The CDR3 is made up of 17 amino acids. CDR3 loop: CASSLAEGQGPDYGYTF. The CDR3 DNA reads as TGTGCCAGCAGCCTTGCCGAGGGACAGGGGCCGGACTATGGCTACACCTTC.

CDR3 DNA sequence: TGTGCCAGTAGTATAGAACCGGGAGGGGGCTACGAGCAGTACTTC. Translation gives CASSIEPGGGYEQYF. V gene TRBV19 combines with J gene TRBJ2-7; TRBD2 matches 8 bases. The CDR3 loop spans 15 amino acids. Germline CDR1 reads LNHDA; CDR2 reads SQIVND (reference sequence). V gave up 0 bases and J gave up 3 bases; unmatched junction bases: 4.